This T cell receptor (beta chain) was sequenced in a study of tumor and adjacent non-tumor tissue in lung cancer. TCRbeta libraries were built with three rounds of nested PCR, modified from ARM-PCR. One entry per CDR3 protein, called by TCRdb with MiXCR from the multiplex PCR reads. The sample records roughly 70,000 distinct CDR3 sequences, 55% to 70% being singletons. Regarding this clonotype: One junction end disagrees with the germline gene, perhaps due to a read error.

Germline CDR1 is SGHAT and CDR2 is FQNNGV. The CDR3 extends over 13 amino acids. The template was RNA from unsorted bulk tissue. Distant lung tissue was collected more than 3 cm away from the tumor edge. The specimen was distant non-tumor lung tissue. The chain uses TRBV11-2 and TRBJ2-2, with D possibly being TRBD2 (5 bases). This sequence originates from a woman aged 45-59 years with non-small cell lung cancer. The CDR3 reads CASTSFDTGELSF. CDR3 coding DNA: TGTGCCAGCACCTCCTTCGACACCGGGGAACTGTCTTTT.